Included here is one TCR beta chain sequence, with context. This specimen comes from a study of blood T cell repertoires in COVID-19. Study information: COVID-19 samples, acute and convalescent, were from the United States, Italy and Spain. Nucleic acid was either cDNA or gDNA, and it came from T cells, B-cell-depleted T cells, or PBMCs.

Original data processing: Reference gene primer amplification gave nucleated cell count estimates. Using immunoSEQ multiplex PCR, the repertoire was profiled, and TCRdb retains in-frame clones only, with some absent. The V and J calls and the clone size are those of that table, but D and trimming were determined from the DNA. Here the sample spans 150,000 to 200,000 clones, 75% to 80% being singletons. CDR3 length: 16 residues. Germline trimming cut 4 bases from V and 8 bases from J; bases unmatched to any gene: 13. Germline loops: CDR1 SGHDT, CDR2 YYEEEE. This rearrangement joins TRBV5-6 to TRBJ1-4, with 8 positions matching TRBD1. This receptor was identified in a woman in her seventies with acute or convalescent COVID-19. The sequenced sample consisted of peripheral blood. The CDR3 DNA reads TGTGCCAGCAGCCCCAATCCCGGACAGGGTGAAGAAAAACTGTTTTTT. This gives the protein CASSPNPGQGEEKLFF. The variable domain in full, completed from reference TRBV5-6 and TRBJ1-4, reads DAGVTQSPTHLIKTRGQQVTLRCSPKSGHDTVSWYQQALGQGPQFIFQYYEEEERQRGNFPDRFSGHQFPNYSSELNVNALLLGDSALYLCASSPNPGQGEEKLFFGSGTQLSVL.